One and the same sample provided the 2 T cell receptor beta chains below, sequenced in a study of beta chain features in type 1 diabetes. Regarding the study as a whole: TCRB CDR3s were moderately but significantly shorter in Type 1 diabetes patients in all four CD4+ subsets.

No antigen has been assigned to these receptors. Expressed TCRB transcripts got sequenced, as all isolated RNA was reverse transcribed. Sequencing used immunoSEQ multiplex PCR; TCRdb keeps in-frame clones, though not all of them. The table has 300,000 to 450,000 clones, roughly an eighth seen once. Sequenced input: naive CD4+ T cells from blood. These receptors originate from a woman under 30 with type 1 diabetes.

This clone has more than one count but fewer than ten. The V call is TRBV7-2, the J call TRBJ2-2; 7 bases are shared with TRBD1. The junction had 4 bases not matched to a gene; V was cut back by 5 bases and J by 1 base. The CDR3 sequence is 15 residues long. Germline lookup yields CDR1 SGHTA and CDR2 FQGNSA. Written as DNA, the CDR3 is TGTGCCAGCAGCCGGAGACAGGGGAACACCGGGGAGCTGTTTTTT. Its translation is CASSRRQGNTGELFF.

V is TRBV19 and J is TRBJ1-6; 7 positions agree with TRBD1. V was clipped by 10 bases and J by 6 bases; unmatched bases: 6. The CDR3 has 13 residues. CDR1 is LNHDA, CDR2 SQIVND, per germline (reference sequence). Here the CDR3 reads CATRTGLNSPLHF. CDR3 nucleotide sequence: TGTGCCACCAGGACAGGACTTAATTCACCCCTCCACTTT. Based on the CDR3 plus reference TRBV19 and TRBJ1-6, the full variable domain is DGGITQSPKYLFRKEGQNVTLSCEQNLNHDAMYWYRQDPGQGLRLIYYSQIVNDFQKGDIAEGYSVSREKKESFPLTVTSAQKNPTAFYLCATRTGLNSPLHFGNGTRLTVT.